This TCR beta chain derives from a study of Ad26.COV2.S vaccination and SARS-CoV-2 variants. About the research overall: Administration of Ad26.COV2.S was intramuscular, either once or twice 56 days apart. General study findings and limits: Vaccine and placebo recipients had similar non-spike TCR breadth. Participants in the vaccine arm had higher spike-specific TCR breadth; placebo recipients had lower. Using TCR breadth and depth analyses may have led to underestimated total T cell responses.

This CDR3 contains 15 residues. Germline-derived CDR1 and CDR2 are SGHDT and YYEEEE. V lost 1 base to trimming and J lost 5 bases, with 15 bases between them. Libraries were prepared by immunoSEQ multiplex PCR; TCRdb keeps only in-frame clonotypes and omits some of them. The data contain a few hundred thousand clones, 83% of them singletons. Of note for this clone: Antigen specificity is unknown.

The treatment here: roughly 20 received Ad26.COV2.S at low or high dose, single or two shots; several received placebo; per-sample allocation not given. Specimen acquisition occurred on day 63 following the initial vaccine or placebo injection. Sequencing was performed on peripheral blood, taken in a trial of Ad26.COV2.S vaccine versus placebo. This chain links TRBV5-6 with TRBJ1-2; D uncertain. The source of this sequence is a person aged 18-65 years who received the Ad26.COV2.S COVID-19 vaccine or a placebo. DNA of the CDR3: TGTGCCAGCAGCTTGCCGTCGTCATTGGCGTATGGCTACACCTTC. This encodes CASSLPSSLAYGYTF.